A single sample gave rise to the 6 T cell receptor beta chains below, sequenced in a study of human T cells and chemical hapten exposure. Time point meaning: pre-sensitization, week 0. Stated treatment: therapeutic diphenylcyclopropenone sensitization with weekly scalp DPC. MiXCR was run by TCRdb on the RACE reads, yielding one entry per CDR3 protein. Among roughly 380,000 distinct CDR3 sequences listed, 5% to 6.5% were seen once. The sequenced sample was whole blood, obtained in connection with sensitization to the hapten diphenylcyclopropenone (DPC). These TCRs come from a woman in her 50s with alopecia areata. Some clones in this sample may be carry-over from other donors' samples.

This clonotype was counted many times. The V and J genes are TRBV4-1 and TRBJ1-2; 7 bases match TRBD1. Germline CDR1 reads MGHRA; CDR2 reads YSYEKL. The V and J ends lost 4 bases and 6 bases, in that order; junction bases with no gene match: 5. This CDR3 comprises 13 residues. The CDR3 coding sequence is TGCGCCAGCAGCCCCGAGACAGGGAATGGCTACACCTTC. It specifies CASSPETGNGYTF.

The table lists this clonotype with many counts. Written as DNA, the CDR3 is TGTGCCAGCAGTCGTGACAGCCCAGCTTTCTTT. Translating gives CASSRDSPAFF. The chain combines TRBV12-3 or TRBV12-4 with TRBJ1-1; a possible D gene is TRBD1 (5 bases). The CDR3 contains 11 residues. The V and J ends lost 5 bases and 10 bases respectively, with 11 bases between them.

This clonotype has at least ten counts. The V call is TRBV6-1, the J call TRBJ2-1; possible D gene TRBD2, 7 bases. The V end was cut by 7 bases, the J end by 7 bases, with 17 bases between. CDR3 length: 14 residues. Germline V gene sequence: CDR1 MNHNS, CDR2 SASEGT. DNA for the CDR3: TGTGCCAGCACCCTAATAGGGGGGGGAAATGAGCAGTTCTTC. This codes for CASTLIGGGNEQFF.

There are many counts of this clonotype. This chain uses TRBV3-1 with TRBJ2-1; D gene ambiguous. This CDR3 spans 15 amino acids. V was clipped by 0 bases and J by 8 bases, with 14 bases between them. Germline lookup yields CDR1 LGHDT and CDR2 YNNKEL (reference sequence). In DNA, the CDR3 is TGTGCCAGCAGCCAAGATGGGGTAGCTCGGGATGAGCAGTTCTTC. Its translation is CASSQDGVARDEQFF.

In its sample, this clonotype was seen many times. The chain combines TRBV7-9 with TRBJ2-3; TRBD1 matches at 9 bases. The CDR3 loop spans 16 amino acids. V trimming: 5 bases; J trimming: 2 bases; junction bases outside the gene matches: 8. Germline loops: CDR1 SEHNR, CDR2 FQNEAQ (reference sequence). This CDR3 is CASSPTTGGITDTQYF. CDR3 coding DNA: TGTGCCAGCAGCCCTACGACAGGGGGTATCACAGATACGCAGTATTTT.

CDR3 sequence (DNA): TGTGCCAGCAGCTTACCCGGAGGGGGCAATCAGCCCCAGCATTTT. This encodes CASSLPGGGNQPQHF. The V and J genes are TRBV7-2 and TRBJ1-5; the D gene is possibly TRBD1 (5 bases). Trimming pared 2 bases from V and 2 bases from J, leaving 10 bases between. The V gene's germline CDR1 is SGHTA and CDR2 FQGNSA. The CDR3 extends over 15 amino acids.